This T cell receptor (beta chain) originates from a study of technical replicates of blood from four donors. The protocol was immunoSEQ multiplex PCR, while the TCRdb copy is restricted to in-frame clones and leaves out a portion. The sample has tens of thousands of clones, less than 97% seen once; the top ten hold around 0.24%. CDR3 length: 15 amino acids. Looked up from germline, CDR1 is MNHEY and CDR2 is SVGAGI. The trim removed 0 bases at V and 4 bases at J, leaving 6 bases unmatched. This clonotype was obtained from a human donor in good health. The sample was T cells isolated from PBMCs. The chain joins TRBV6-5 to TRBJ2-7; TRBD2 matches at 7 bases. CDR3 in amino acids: CASSYSSAGAYEQYF. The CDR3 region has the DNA TGTGCCAGCAGTTACTCGAGCGCGGGAGCTTACGAGCAGTACTTC.